Below are 18 T cell receptor beta chains sequenced from a single sample in a study of CD4 T cells in relation to SARS-CoV-2 and coronaviruses. Clones were sequenced by immunoSEQ multiplex PCR, and TCRdb holds only the in-frame ones, with some missing. The sample has under 25,000 clones, 78% seen once. These receptors have no known antigen. The unexposed donors gave CD4+ T cells in about 2010-2019, prior to COVID-19. After roughly ten days of culture, CD4+ T cells were isolated. Sequenced input: CD4+ T cells from PBMCs, cultured in vitro. Receptors originate from a human donor in good health.

V is TRBV5-5 and J is TRBJ2-3, with D hard to call. V was pared by 0 bases and J by 6 bases, with 14 bases between. The CDR3 is made up of 15 amino acids. CDR1 is SGHKS and CDR2 is YYEKEE in the germline V gene (reference sequence). The CDR3 region has the DNA TGTGCCAGCAGCTTGGGAGGTATACTCTCGGATACGCAGTATTTT. It encodes CASSLGGILSDTQYF.

V gene TRBV27 combines with J gene TRBJ2-3; no clear D gene. Trimming shortened V by 0 bases and J by 6 bases, and 7 bases separated the two germline ends. Germline V gene sequence: CDR1 MNHEY, CDR2 SMNVEV (reference sequence). The CDR3 totals 13 residues. The DNA of the CDR3 is TGTGCCAGCAGTTTATCGAGGACGGATACGCAGTATTTT. Translation: CASSLSRTDTQYF.

The chain couples TRBV19 to TRBJ2-1, with D perhaps TRBD1 (5 bases). Germline values: CDR1 LNHDA, CDR2 SQIVND (reference sequence). This CDR3 contains 16 residues. Trimming took off 8 bases at V and 0 bases at J, with 17 bases between the two ends. CDR3 amino acids: CASSHQTVSSYNEQFF. The CDR3 DNA reads as TGTGCCAGTTCCCACCAGACAGTATCCTCCTACAATGAGCAGTTCTTC. Filled out from reference TRBV19 and TRBJ2-1, the complete variable domain reads DGGITQSPKYLFRKEGQNVTLSCEQNLNHDAMYWYRQDPGQGLRLIYYSQIVNDFQKGDIAEGYSVSREKKESFPLTVTSAQKNPTAFYLCASSHQTVSSYNEQFFGPGTRLTVL.

V and J are TRBV7-3 and TRBJ2-7, with a possible D match to TRBD2 (6 bases). Germline-derived CDR1 and CDR2 are SGHTA and FQGTGA. The CDR3 totals 16 residues. V was pared by 0 bases and J by 2 bases, with 14 bases between. The CDR3 sequence is CASSLTGGDSTYEQYF. The CDR3 DNA follows: TGTGCCAGCAGCTTAACGGGGGGAGACAGCACCTACGAGCAGTACTTC.

The chain couples TRBV7-9 to TRBJ1-1, with D possibly being TRBD1 (5 bases). The CDR3 totals 14 residues. Germline values: CDR1 SEHNR, CDR2 FQNEAQ (reference sequence). The ends were cut back, 2 bases at V and 3 bases at J, with 10 bases in the middle. The DNA for the CDR3 is TGTGCCAGCAGCTTAAATCGGGGGGACACTGAAGCTTTCTTT. It translates to CASSLNRGDTEAFF.

The genes are TRBV6-5 and TRBJ1-4, with D perhaps TRBD1 (5 bases). CDR3 length: 12 amino acids. Germline CDR1 and CDR2: MNHEY and SVGAGI. V was clipped by 5 bases and J by 7 bases, with 8 bases between them. Here the CDR3 DNA reads TGTGCCAGCAGTCCAGGGTTTGAAAAACTGTTTTTT. This translates into CASSPGFEKLFF.

The rearrangement uses TRBV15 and TRBJ1-5; D gene ambiguous. V gave up 5 bases and J gave up 2 bases, with 7 bases separating them. The CDR3 length is 13 residues. Germline V gives CDR1 LNHNV, CDR2 YYDKDF (reference sequence). The CDR3 DNA is TGTGCCACCAGCGTCAGTCGCAATCAGCCCCAGCATTTT. Translating it yields CATSVSRNQPQHF. Looking up the rest from reference TRBV15 and TRBJ1-5 gives the full variable domain: DAMVIQNPRYQVTQFGKPVTLSCSQTLNHNVMYWYQQKSSQAPKLLFHYYDKDFNNEADTPDNFQSRRPNTSFCFLDIRSPGLGDTAMYLCATSVSRNQPQHFGDGTRLSIL.

The chain joins TRBV30 to TRBJ1-1, with D tentatively TRBD1 (5 bases). The CDR3 has 13 amino acids. The V and J ends lost 2 bases and 3 bases respectively, with 10 bases between them. Per germline, CDR1 GTSNPN and CDR2 SVGIG (reference sequence). The CDR3 spells CAWSRGVDTEAFF. The CDR3 nucleotides are TGTGCCTGGAGTAGAGGGGTTGACACTGAAGCTTTCTTT. Supplemented by reference TRBV30 and TRBJ1-1, the full variable domain reads SQTIHQWPATLVQPVGSPLSLECTVEGTSNPNLYWYRQAAGRGLQLLFYSVGIGQISSEVPQNLSASRPQDRQFILSSKKLLLSDSGFYLCAWSRGVDTEAFFGQGTRLTVV.

The V and J genes are TRBV9 and TRBJ2-2; 9 bases agree with TRBD2. The trim removed 4 bases at V and 1 base at J, leaving 8 bases unmatched. This CDR3 has 17 residues. CDR1 and CDR2 (germline): SGDLS, YYNGEE. DNA for the CDR3: TGTGCCAGCAGCACCTCGGCAGCGGGAGGGAACACCGGGGAGCTGTTTTTT. Protein product: CASSTSAAGGNTGELFF.

The genes are TRBV3-1 (or the pseudogene TRBV3-2) and TRBJ2-1; 9 positions match TRBD1. The CDR3 contains 17 residues. CDR1 LGHDT and CDR2 YNNKEL come from the germline V gene (reference sequence). V lost 4 bases to trimming and J lost 5 bases; unmatched junction nucleotides: 12. CDR3 nucleotides: TGTGCCAGCAGCCGGGCCGTCGGGACAGGGAGCGACAATGAGCAGTTCTTC. Encoded protein: CASSRAVGTGSDNEQFF.

The table lists this clone with a count of one. DNA for the CDR3: TGTGCCAGCAGCCCGGGGGACAGAGTTATCTCTGAAGCTTTCTTT. Its protein product is CASSPGDRVISEAFF. The chain uses TRBV11-1 and TRBJ1-1, with 7 positions matching TRBD1. The germline V gene has CDR1 SGHAT and CDR2 FQDESV (reference sequence). J was trimmed by 6 bases and V by 5 bases; bases with no gene match: 12. The CDR3 spans 15 residues.

The rearrangement uses TRBV9 and TRBJ2-2; 16 nucleotides line up with TRBD2. This CDR3 comprises 17 residues. The trim removed 4 bases at V and 7 bases at J, leaving 7 bases unmatched. Germline V gives CDR1 SGDLS, CDR2 YYNGEE. CDR3 nucleotide sequence: TGTGCCAGCAGCCCGCCGGGACTAGCGGGAGGGGGCGGGGAGCTGTTTTTT. It codes for CASSPPGLAGGGGELFF.

The chain joins TRBV9 to TRBJ2-1, with D tentatively TRBD1 or TRBD2 (5 bases each). Germline V gene lookup returns CDR1 SGDLS and CDR2 YYNGEE. The CDR3 length is 13 residues. V was shortened by 4 bases and J by 9 bases, with 14 bases between the two germline ends. The CDR3 coding sequence is TGTGCCAGCAGCCGATTGGGGGTGGCTGAGCAGTTCTTC. It codes for CASSRLGVAEQFF.

V is TRBV18 and J is TRBJ2-1; TRBD2 matches 7 bases. Unmatched junction bases numbered 17, after V lost 3 bases and J lost 3 bases. The germline V gene has CDR1 KGHSH and CDR2 LQKENI. CDR3 size: 19 residues. The DNA for the CDR3 is TGTGCCAGCTCACCCCAAACACTCAGCGGGATTCTCAACTACAATGAGCAGTTCTTC. Translating it yields CASSPQTLSGILNYNEQFF.

The V and J genes are TRBV19 and TRBJ1-5; D may be TRBD1 (6 bases). In germline, CDR1 is LNHDA, CDR2 SQIVND (reference sequence). This CDR3 has 15 residues. Trimming stripped 2 bases from V and 2 bases from J, with 10 bases between. The CDR3 loop reads CASSIYRAGNQPQHF. In nucleotides, the CDR3 is TGTGCCAGTAGTATATACAGGGCGGGCAATCAGCCCCAGCATTTT.

This sequence joins TRBV15 and TRBJ2-7, with D possibly TRBD2 on 5 matching bases. This CDR3 is 15 amino acids long. Germline V gives CDR1 LNHNV, CDR2 YYDKDF (reference sequence). Trimming left V 0 bases short and J 4 bases short, with 13 bases between. The CDR3 region is CATSRDSASQYEQYF. In nucleotides, the CDR3 is TGTGCCACCAGCAGAGATTCGGCTAGCCAGTACGAGCAGTACTTC.

This chain links TRBV19 with TRBJ2-1; 8 bases are a match to TRBD2. This CDR3 has 15 residues. Germline loops: CDR1 LNHDA, CDR2 SQIVND (reference sequence). The ends lost 1 base at V and 6 bases at J; junction bases unmatched: 5. The DNA for the CDR3 is TGTGCCAGTAGTATAGCCGTGGGGACTAGCAATGAGCAGTTCTTC. This encodes CASSIAVGTSNEQFF.

The chain is built from TRBV7-9 and TRBJ1-2, with 8 bases matching TRBD1. The V and J ends lost 4 bases and 0 bases, in that order; junction bases with no gene match: 4. The CDR3 totals 15 residues. Germline V gives CDR1 SEHNR, CDR2 FQNEAQ (reference sequence). The CDR3 DNA reads TGTGCCAGCAGCTGGCCGACAGGGGCTAACTATGGCTACACCTTC. This encodes CASSWPTGANYGYTF.